These 14 T cell receptor beta chains came from one sample sequenced in a study of blood T cell repertoires in COVID-19. TCRdb keeps only in-frame clones here, not all; method: immunoSEQ multiplex PCR. This sample carries approximately 490,000 clones, roughly 90% of them seen once, and the ten largest clones take under 0.85%. The sample was PBMCs or T cells enriched from blood (not recorded which). The receptors come from a woman between 18 and 30 years old who had recovered from COVID-19.

The rearrangement links TRBV11-1 to TRBJ1-1; D possibly corresponds to TRBD1 (6 bases). From germline, CDR1 is SGHAT and CDR2 FQDESV (reference sequence). The CDR3 sequence is 15 residues long. Trimming removed 0 bases from V and 3 bases from J, with 11 bases in between. CDR3 sequence (DNA): TGTGCCAGCAGCTTAGCGGACAGTTCTCACACTGAAGCTTTCTTT. Translation: CASSLADSSHTEAFF.

The chain recombines TRBV6-5 with TRBJ2-7; D unclear. Trimming removed 0 bases from V and 1 base from J, with 7 bases in between. The CDR3 is 14 residues long. Germline V gives CDR1 MNHEY, CDR2 SVGAGI. CDR3: CASSYSGPSYEQYF. CDR3 DNA sequence: TGTGCCAGCAGTTACTCGGGCCCTTCCTACGAGCAGTACTTC.

This clone was counted a single time. V usage is TRBV7-2 and J usage is TRBJ1-1; a weak D match, TRBD1 (5 bases). Germline V CDR1 and CDR2: SGHTA, FQGNSA. This CDR3 is 15 amino acids long. Trimming removed 0 bases from V and 1 base from J, with 9 bases in between. The CDR3 DNA reads as TGTGCCAGCAGCTTAGCCCTCGACAGGAACACTGAAGCTTTCTTT. Its protein is CASSLALDRNTEAFF.

The chain is built from TRBV12-2 and TRBJ2-2; the table gives TRBD1 as D, unverified against the DNA. TRBV12-2 is flagged as a pseudogene. This CDR3 has 15 residues. The CDR3 DNA reads TGTGCAAGTCGCGTCCGGGACAGGGGTTTCGGGGAGCTGTTTTTT. It yields the protein CASRVRDRGFGELFF.

The sample holds a few counts of this clone. V gene TRBV19 combines with J gene TRBJ1-2; D might be TRBD1 (5 bases). The CDR3 has 12 residues. Deletions cut 5 bases from V and 3 bases from J, with 7 bases between. Germline lookup yields CDR1 LNHDA and CDR2 SQIVND (reference sequence). The CDR3 sequence: CASSPGDYGYTF. The CDR3, as DNA: TGTGCCAGTAGTCCGGGGGACTATGGCTACACCTTC.

The rearrangement links TRBV5-1 to TRBJ2-5; weak D call: TRBD2 (5 bases). Trimming cost V 0 bases and J 6 bases, with 12 bases left between them. This CDR3 spans 14 amino acids. Germline V CDR1 and CDR2: SGHRS, YFSETQ. DNA for the CDR3: TGCGCCAGCAGCTTGGAGGCACTAGGGCAGACCCAGTACTTC. As protein: CASSLEALGQTQYF.

This rearrangement joins TRBV25-1 to TRBJ2-3; TRBD1 agrees at 7 bases. The V segment lost 3 bases and the J segment 2 bases; nucleotides outside the gene matches: 5. The germline V gene has CDR1 MGHDK and CDR2 SYGVNS. The CDR3 contains 15 residues. The CDR3 DNA reads TGTGCCAGCAGTGATCGGGACAGTTACACAGATACGCAGTATTTT. It codes for CASSDRDSYTDTQYF.

This chain links TRBV7-3 with TRBJ1-2, with 7 bases that match TRBD1. Germline trimming cut 5 bases from V and 4 bases from J; bases unmatched to any gene: 7. The CDR3 runs to 14 residues. Per germline, CDR1 SGHTA and CDR2 FQGTGA. The CDR3: CASSAKTGFYGYTF. The CDR3 bases are TGTGCCAGCAGCGCCAAGACAGGGTTCTATGGCTACACCTTC. The variable domain in full, completed from reference TRBV7-3 and TRBJ1-2, reads GAGVSQTPSNKVTEKGKYVELRCDPISGHTALYWYRQSLGQGPEFLIYFQGTGAADDSGLPNDRFFAVRPEGSVSTLKIQRTERGDSAVYLCASSAKTGFYGYTFGSGTRLTVV.

The V gene is TRBV11-2, the J gene TRBJ2-7, with D tentatively TRBD2 (5 bases). The V gene's germline CDR1 is SGHAT and CDR2 FQNNGV. The CDR3 sequence is 15 residues long. The ends were cut back, 4 bases at V and 2 bases at J, with 15 bases in the middle. DNA for the CDR3: TGTGCCAGCAGCTCCGCACCCCGGGGAACCTACGAGCAGTACTTC. Its protein product is CASSSAPRGTYEQYF.

The chain employs TRBV7-2 and TRBJ2-1; D is possibly TRBD2 (5 bases). V shed 7 bases and J shed 9 bases, with 13 bases lying between them. Germline V gives CDR1 SGHTA, CDR2 FQGNSA. The CDR3 is 12 residues long. Here the CDR3 reads CASNLRDFEQFF. In DNA, the CDR3 is TGTGCCAGCAACCTACGGGATTTTGAGCAGTTCTTC.

V is TRBV30 and J is TRBJ1-2; possibly TRBD1 for D (6 bases). CDR1 and CDR2 from the germline V gene are GTSNPN and SVGIG (reference sequence). There are 14 residues in the CDR3. V was trimmed by 5 bases and J by 3 bases, leaving 16 bases between them. DNA of the CDR3: TGTGCCTGGTCGGACAGTATTGCTGACTATGGCTACACCTTC. Protein sequence: CAWSDSIADYGYTF.

This clone occurred once. V and J are TRBV7-3 and TRBJ1-1; TRBD1 agrees at 7 bases. This CDR3 comprises 16 residues. From germline, CDR1 is SGHTA and CDR2 FQGTGA. Trimming took 7 bases from V and 1 from J; bases not matched to a gene: 12. DNA for the CDR3: TGTGCCAGCATCGCCGGGACAGCCAGTAAGAACACTGAAGCTTTCTTT. Amino acid sequence: CASIAGTASKNTEAFF.

The chain couples TRBV11-3 to TRBJ2-5; TRBD2 might be the D (7 bases). Between the trimmed V and J ends, which lost 0 bases and 2 bases, there was a span of 13 bases. CDR1 SGHNT and CDR2 YENEEA come from the germline V gene. This CDR3 region has 16 residues. Here the CDR3 DNA reads TGTGCCAGCAGCTTAGAAGGCGGGGGCCCACAAGAGACCCAGTACTTC. This encodes CASSLEGGGPQETQYF.

A single count supports this clone. The rearrangement links TRBV7-2 to TRBJ2-2; D not resolved. V dropped 1 base and J dropped 4 bases, with 7 bases sitting between them. The CDR3 runs 14 residues. Germline CDR1 is SGHTA and CDR2 is FQGNSA. Written as DNA, the CDR3 is TGTGCCAGCAGCTTAGGTCGCGGCACCGGGGAGCTGTTTTTT. This gives the protein CASSLGRGTGELFF.